This T cell receptor beta chain was sequenced in a study of blood T cell repertoires in COVID-19. CDR1 is SGHAT and CDR2 is FQNNGV in the germline V gene. This CDR3 is 13 amino acids long. Trimming removed 1 base at V and 6 bases at J, with 9 bases between. Libraries were prepared by immunoSEQ multiplex PCR; TCRdb keeps only in-frame clonotypes and omits some of them. Of roughly 180,000 clones listed, more than 65% are singletons. Sequencing was done on a sample of PBMCs or T cells enriched from blood (not recorded which). The receptor was isolated from a man aged 60-69 years who had recovered from COVID-19. This chain joins TRBV11-2 and TRBJ1-2, with D maybe TRBD1 (5 bases). CDR3 sequence (DNA): TGTGCCAGCAGCTTAGGGGCAGGGAATGGCTACACCTTC. Protein product: CASSLGAGNGYTF.